This T cell receptor beta chain was identified in a study of beta chain features in type 1 diabetes. Study-wide points: Researchers report that Type 1 diabetes patients had moderately but significantly shorter TCRB CDR3s across all four CD4+ subsets.

Turning to this clone: Antigen unknown.

The whole isolated RNA underwent reverse transcription, so sequencing captured expressed TCRB transcripts. TCRdb's copy holds only in-frame clones and misses some; the assay was immunoSEQ multiplex PCR. In the table there are more than 250,000 clones, 15% of which are singletons. CDR1 KGHSH and CDR2 LQKENI come from the germline V gene. Trimming removed 5 bases from V and 10 bases from J; junction bases left unmatched: 6. The CDR3 has 13 amino acids. Material for sequencing was naive CD4+ T cells from blood. The chain joins TRBV18 to TRBJ2-1; 9 bases align to TRBD2. The TCR sequence derives from a man aged 18 to 29 with type 1 diabetes. The CDR3 reads CASSASGTAEQFF. DNA of the CDR3: TGTGCCAGCTCAGCTAGCGGGACTGCCGAGCAGTTCTTC.